The present T cell receptor beta chain was sequenced within a study of graft-versus-host responses after intestinal transplantation (dated by TCRdb to the early 2020s). Regarding the research as a whole: The transplants that recipients received were multivisceral, liver-intestinal, or isolated intestinal. Anti-thymocyte globulin induction was given to all recipients, followed by maintenance tacrolimus and steroids for approximately 3 years. A cohort of under 30 intestinal transplant recipients, including one retransplant, was enrolled, and a few patients lacking pretransplant specimens were excluded. Alloreactive clones were identified by sequencing pre-transplant mixed lymphocyte reaction products and comparing these products with unstimulated pre-transplant donor and recipient T cells. Rather than going through the commercial service, samples from a few later patients were sequenced in-house on an Illumina MiSeq and processed with MiXCR. Bulk TCR-beta CDR3 sequencing was used to track graft-versus-host and host-versus-graft alloreactive T cell clones in the graft, circulation and bone marrow after intestinal transplantation. A peak of at least 4% donor T cells among recipient peripheral blood mononuclear cells was the definition used for donor T cell macrochimerism. Broader findings and caveats from the paper: Peak levels of circulating GvH clones were associated with declines in HvG clones early after transplant. Conclusions were limited by the relatively low number and heterogeneity of intestinal transplant patients. High GvH to HvG T cell clonal ratios were observed in the allografts of patients with donor T cell macrochimerism. GvH clones were detected in recipient bone marrow, and some appeared earlier in ileal mucosa or blood, consistent with an intestinal mucosal origin.

This specimen's time point label, per the study, means: cells obtained before transplantation from donor or recipient. CD3+CD4+ and CD3+CD8+ populations were FACS-sorted from unstimulated pre-transplant donor and recipient cells taken from spleen or lymph nodes. V and J lose 6 bases and 5 bases, and a span of 13 bases separates them. According to the germline V gene (reference sequence), CDR1 reads MNHNY and CDR2 reads SVGAGI. Including the terminal cysteine and phenylalanine, the CDR3 comprises 13 residues. Only the CDR3 part of the read is kept: 39 bases, read in frame from the first base. Receptor libraries were prepared by the immunoSEQ multiplex PCR assay. For most patients, genomic DNA was isolated with the Qiagen DNeasy Blood and Tissue Kit and shipped frozen to Adaptive Biotechnologies for TCR sequencing. Adaptive Biotechnologies carried out high-throughput TCR-beta CDR3 sequencing of genomic DNA for most patients. As for the authors' bioinformatics: TCR sequencing data were retrieved from Adaptive's ImmunoSEQ software for some 17 patients, whereas a few other patients were processed with MiXCR and VDJtools. To correct CD4 versus CD8 sorting errors, any sequence found in both subsets at a frequency ratio below 5:1 was removed. CDR3 nucleotide sequences shared between donor and recipient were removed because their origin could not be assigned. Alloreactive clones required at least 2-fold expansion over unstimulated cells and minimum CFSE-low frequency of 0.002% (template counts) or 0.001% (read counts). Mappable clones were those detected in sequenced pre-transplant spleen, lymph node, or MLR CFSE-low populations of the donor or recipient. Cumulative frequency of alloreactive clones was calculated as a percentage of all sequences weighted by copy number. The clones in this table, taken by TCRdb from immuneACCESS, are in-frame only. Not every clone is retained; where verified, under half of the shortfall comes from an unresolved V gene, and the cause of the rest is unknown. V, J and clone size are those of that table, while D and trimming were read from the DNA. In this sample the table shows around 50,000 clones, 70% to 90% of which occur a single time. 0.62% of the sample lies in the top ten.

To note about this clone: This clone's antigen is unknown. Per-nucleotide qualities are absent, and no much larger clonotype sits a single base away.

The sequence was collected from a human donor who was the organ donor for an intestinal transplant. This specimen consisted of unstimulated CD4+ T cells sorted from spleen or lymph node cells, obtained before transplant. Recombination linked TRBV6-6 to TRBJ1-2; the D gene is not confidently resolved. The CDR3 region reads CASRIDELYGYTF. The DNA sequence is TGTGCCAGCAGGATAGATGAATTATATGGCTACACCTTC.